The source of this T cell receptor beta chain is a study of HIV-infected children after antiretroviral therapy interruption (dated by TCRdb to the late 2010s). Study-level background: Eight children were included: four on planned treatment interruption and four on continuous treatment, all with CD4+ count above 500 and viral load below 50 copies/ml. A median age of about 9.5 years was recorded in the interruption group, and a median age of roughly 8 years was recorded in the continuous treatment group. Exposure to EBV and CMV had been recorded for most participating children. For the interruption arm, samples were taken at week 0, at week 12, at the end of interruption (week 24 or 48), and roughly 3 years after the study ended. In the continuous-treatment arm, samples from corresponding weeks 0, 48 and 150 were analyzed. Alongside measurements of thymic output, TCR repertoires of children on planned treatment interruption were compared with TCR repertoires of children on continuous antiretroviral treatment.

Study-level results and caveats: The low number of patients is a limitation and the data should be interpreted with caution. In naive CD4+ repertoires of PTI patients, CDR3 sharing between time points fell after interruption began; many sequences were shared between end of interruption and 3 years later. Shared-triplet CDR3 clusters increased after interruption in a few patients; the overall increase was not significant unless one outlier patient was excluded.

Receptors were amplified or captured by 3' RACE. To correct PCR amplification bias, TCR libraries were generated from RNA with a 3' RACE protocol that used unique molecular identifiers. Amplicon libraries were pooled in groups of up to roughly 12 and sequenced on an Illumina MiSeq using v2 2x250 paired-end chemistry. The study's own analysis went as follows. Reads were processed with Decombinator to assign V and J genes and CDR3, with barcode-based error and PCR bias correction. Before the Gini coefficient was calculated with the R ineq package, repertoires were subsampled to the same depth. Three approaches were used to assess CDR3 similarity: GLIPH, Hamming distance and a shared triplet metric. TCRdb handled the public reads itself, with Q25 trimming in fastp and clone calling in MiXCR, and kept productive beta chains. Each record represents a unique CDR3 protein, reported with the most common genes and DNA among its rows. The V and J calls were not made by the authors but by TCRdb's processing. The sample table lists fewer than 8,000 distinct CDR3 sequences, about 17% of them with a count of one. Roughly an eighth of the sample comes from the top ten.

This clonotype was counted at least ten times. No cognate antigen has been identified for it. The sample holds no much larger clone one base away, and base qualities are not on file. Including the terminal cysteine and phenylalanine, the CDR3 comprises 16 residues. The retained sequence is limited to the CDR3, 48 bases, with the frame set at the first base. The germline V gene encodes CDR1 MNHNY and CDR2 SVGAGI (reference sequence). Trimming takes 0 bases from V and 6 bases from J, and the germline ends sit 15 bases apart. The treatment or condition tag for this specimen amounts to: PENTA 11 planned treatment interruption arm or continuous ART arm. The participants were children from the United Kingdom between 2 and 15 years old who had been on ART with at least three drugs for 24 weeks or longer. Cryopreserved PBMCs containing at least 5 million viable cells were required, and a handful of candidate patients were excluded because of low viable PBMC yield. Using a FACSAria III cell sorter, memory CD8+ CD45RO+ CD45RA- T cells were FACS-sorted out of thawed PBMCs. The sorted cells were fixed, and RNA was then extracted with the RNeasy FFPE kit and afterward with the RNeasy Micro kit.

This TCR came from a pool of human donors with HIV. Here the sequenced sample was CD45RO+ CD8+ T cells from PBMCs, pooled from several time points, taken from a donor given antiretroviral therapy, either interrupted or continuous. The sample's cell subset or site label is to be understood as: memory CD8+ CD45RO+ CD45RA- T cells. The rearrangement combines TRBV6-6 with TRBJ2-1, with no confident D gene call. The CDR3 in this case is CASSYSRSAPSNEQFF. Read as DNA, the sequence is TGTGCCAGCAGTTACTCAAGGAGCGCACCTAGCAATGAGCAGTTCTTC.